Given below is one TCR beta chain in context. The antigen remains unidentified. These data come from a study of long-term antiretroviral therapy in people with HIV. Runs used v3.0 of the immunoSEQ assay and were done at survey level. Libraries were prepared by immunoSEQ multiplex PCR; TCRdb keeps only in-frame clonotypes and omits some of them. This table has about 22,000 clones, around nine tenths appearing once. The study's findings and limits: Post-ART diversity increased but stayed below transplant donor controls. For ART adherence, viral resistance and therapy changes, no data were available. Spans of CDR3 length were tighter for HIV repertoires than for controls.

V was shortened by 4 bases and J by 10 bases, with 24 bases between the two germline ends. Germline-derived CDR1 and CDR2 are SGHRS and YFSETQ. This CDR3 contains 16 residues. The study drew at least one pre-ART and at least two post-ART PBMC samples from every donor. The rearrangement joins TRBV5-1 to TRBJ1-3; D gene uncertain. Sequencing used unsorted PBMCs, obtained 2.3 years after starting antiretroviral therapy. The receptor's source is a man in his 60s with HIV. In DNA form, the CDR3 reads TGCGCCAGCAGCCCCCGGACTGATGGGGTACCTGGGACCATATATTTT. It yields the protein CASSPRTDGVPGTIYF.